A selection of T cell receptor beta chains follows, all from one sample in a study of OX40 agonist ivuxolimab in advanced cancers. The table came from immunoSEQ multiplex PCR; TCRdb's copy has only in-frame clones and leaves some out. Of approximately 100,000 clones in the sample, over 75% are singletons; the top ten hold less than 0.4%. Material: CD4+ or CD8+ T cells sorted from blood, obtained in a trial of the OX40 agonist ivuxolimab. The receptors were sampled from an adult with an advanced solid tumor such as melanoma, head and neck, liver or kidney cancer. Each CDR3 is given with its conserved first and last residue. The D gene is left open where the match is weak. The size of a clone is reported for some rows only, either as once, few or many, or as a class for expanded clones.

j_gene: TRBJ2-5
abundance: -
d_gene: -
v_gene: TRBV5-6
CDR3aa: CASSLTIGETQYF
CDR3nt: TGTGCCAGCAGCTTGACCATTGGGGAGACCCAGTACTTC

j_gene: TRBJ2-1
abundance: -
d_gene: TRBD2
v_gene: TRBV28
CDR3aa: CASSPGLAGLNEQFF
CDR3nt: TGTGCCAGCAGCCCAGGACTAGCGGGTCTCAATGAGCAGTTCTTC

j_gene: TRBJ1-3
abundance: -
d_gene: -
v_gene: TRBV5-1
CDR3aa: CASSLGTQGAGNTIYF
CDR3nt: TGCGCCAGCAGCTTGGGAACCCAGGGAGCTGGAAACACCATATATTTT

j_gene: TRBJ2-1
abundance: -
d_gene: TRBD2
v_gene: TRBV6-5
CDR3aa: CASSSLAGLWDEQFF
CDR3nt: TGTGCCAGCAGTTCCCTAGCGGGACTTTGGGATGAGCAGTTCTTC

j_gene: TRBJ2-7
abundance: -
d_gene: -
v_gene: TRBV4-3
CDR3aa: CASSQEVRSYEQYF
CDR3nt: TGCGCCAGCAGCCAAGAAGTCAGAAGCTACGAGCAGTACTTC

j_gene: TRBJ2-1
abundance: -
d_gene: TRBD2
v_gene: TRBV5-5
CDR3aa: CASSSIAGSSYNEQFF
CDR3nt: TGTGCCAGCAGCTCTATAGCGGGGAGCTCCTACAATGAGCAGTTCTTC

j_gene: TRBJ2-3
abundance: once
d_gene: -
v_gene: TRBV7-2
CDR3aa: CASSLADTQYF
CDR3nt: TGTGCCAGCAGCTTAGCAGATACGCAGTATTTT

j_gene: TRBJ1-5
abundance: few
d_gene: TRBD1
v_gene: TRBV6-6
CDR3aa: CASSPPGQGVQPQHF
CDR3nt: TGTGCCAGCAGTCCCCCGGGACAGGGAGTTCAGCCCCAGCATTTT

j_gene: TRBJ1-4
abundance: -
d_gene: TRBD1
v_gene: TRBV28
CDR3aa: CASSSGQGNEKLFF
CDR3nt: TGTGCCAGCAGTTCCGGACAGGGGAATGAAAAACTGTTTTTT

j_gene: TRBJ2-5
abundance: -
d_gene: TRBD2
v_gene: TRBV28
CDR3aa: CASSKGLAGQETQYF
CDR3nt: TGTGCCAGCAGTAAGGGACTAGCGGGCCAAGAGACCCAGTACTTC

j_gene: TRBJ1-6
abundance: -
d_gene: -
v_gene: TRBV7-3
CDR3aa: CASSFRGNSPLHF
CDR3nt: TGTGCCAGCAGCTTTAGGGGGAATTCACCCCTCCACTTT

j_gene: TRBJ1-3
abundance: -
d_gene: -
v_gene: TRBV15
CDR3aa: CATSREGTSSGNTIYF
CDR3nt: TGTGCCACCAGCAGAGAGGGGACAAGCTCTGGAAACACCATATATTTT

j_gene: TRBJ2-1
abundance: once
d_gene: -
v_gene: TRBV12-1
CDR3aa: CASSFGLAGGPLYNEQFF
CDR3nt: TGTGCCAGCAGCTTTGGGCTAGCGGGAGGGCCGCTCTACAATGAGCAGTTCTTC

j_gene: TRBJ1-3
abundance: once
d_gene: -
v_gene: TRBV11-2
CDR3aa: CASSREGGSGNTIYF
CDR3nt: TGTGCCAGCAGCCGCGAAGGGGGCTCTGGAAACACCATATATTTT

j_gene: TRBJ2-7
abundance: -
d_gene: -
v_gene: TRBV18
CDR3aa: CASSPGLHYEQYF
CDR3nt: TGTGCCAGCTCGCCGGGACTCCACTACGAGCAGTACTTC

j_gene: TRBJ2-1
abundance: -
d_gene: TRBD2
v_gene: TRBV4-3
CDR3aa: CASSRGLAGAYEQFF
CDR3nt: TGCGCCAGCAGCCGAGGACTAGCGGGAGCCTATGAGCAGTTCTTC

j_gene: TRBJ1-3
abundance: -
d_gene: -
v_gene: TRBV7-2
CDR3aa: CASSLSGPSGNTIYF
CDR3nt: -

j_gene: TRBJ2-6
abundance: -
d_gene: -
v_gene: TRBV23-1
CDR3aa: CASSQSGKPSGANVLTF
CDR3nt: TGCGCCAGCAGTCAGTCTGGGAAGCCCTCTGGGGCCAACGTCCTGACTTTC

j_gene: TRBJ1-3
abundance: -
d_gene: -
v_gene: TRBV18
CDR3aa: CASSPRQPNTIYF
CDR3nt: TGTGCCAGCTCACCACGGCAGCCAAACACCATATATTTT

j_gene: TRBJ2-1
abundance: -
d_gene: TRBD2
v_gene: TRBV6-1
CDR3aa: CASSEAAGLAGVSYNEQFF
CDR3nt: TGTGCCAGCAGTGAAGCGGCGGGGCTAGCGGGAGTCAGTTACAATGAGCAGTTCTTC

j_gene: TRBJ2-1
abundance: -
d_gene: TRBD2
v_gene: TRBV7-6
CDR3aa: CASSLVSTSGSNEQFF
CDR3nt: TGTGCCAGCAGCTTAGTTTCGACTAGCGGGAGCAATGAGCAGTTCTTC

j_gene: TRBJ1-1
abundance: -
d_gene: -
v_gene: TRBV6-6
CDR3aa: CASSYQGRNTEAFF
CDR3nt: TGTGCCAGCAGTTATCAGGGGCGGAACACTGAAGCTTTCTTT

j_gene: TRBJ2-5
abundance: -
d_gene: -
v_gene: TRBV11-1
CDR3aa: CASSLLNSVGETQYF
CDR3nt: TGTGCCAGCAGCTTACTGAACTCAGTCGGTGAGACCCAGTACTTC

j_gene: TRBJ1-4
abundance: -
d_gene: -
v_gene: TRBV18
CDR3aa: CASSPSWNEKLFF
CDR3nt: TGTGCCAGCTCACCGTCATGGAATGAAAAACTGTTTTTT

j_gene: TRBJ2-2
abundance: -
d_gene: -
v_gene: TRBV10-3
CDR3aa: CAISPGNSNGELFF
CDR3nt: TGTGCCATCAGTCCCGGGAATTCTAACGGGGAGCTGTTTTTT

j_gene: TRBJ1-2
abundance: -
d_gene: -
v_gene: TRBV7-8
CDR3aa: CASSSTAVNYGYTF
CDR3nt: TGTGCCAGCAGCTCGACAGCAGTTAACTATGGCTACACCTTC

j_gene: TRBJ2-1
abundance: -
d_gene: TRBD2
v_gene: TRBV27
CDR3aa: CASSKKLAGGYNEQFF
CDR3nt: TGTGCCAGCAGTAAGAAGCTAGCGGGAGGGTACAATGAGCAGTTCTTC

j_gene: TRBJ2-2
abundance: few
d_gene: -
v_gene: TRBV19
CDR3aa: CASSIKATGELFF
CDR3nt: TGTGCCAGTAGTATTAAGGCAACCGGGGAGCTGTTTTTT

j_gene: TRBJ2-3
abundance: -
d_gene: TRBD2
v_gene: TRBV5-1
CDR3aa: CARRLAGVSDTQYF
CDR3nt: TGCGCCAGACGACTAGCGGGAGTCTCAGATACGCAGTATTTT

j_gene: TRBJ2-5
abundance: -
d_gene: -
v_gene: TRBV6-5
CDR3aa: CASSYSGQPRETQYF
CDR3nt: TGTGCCAGCAGTTACTCCGGACAGCCACGAGAGACCCAGTACTTC

j_gene: TRBJ2-5
abundance: -
d_gene: TRBD1
v_gene: TRBV5-6
CDR3aa: CASSRRTGFQETQYF
CDR3nt: TGTGCCAGCAGCCGTAGGACAGGTTTCCAAGAGACCCAGTACTTC

j_gene: TRBJ2-7
abundance: -
d_gene: TRBD1
v_gene: TRBV9
CDR3aa: CASSALGQGFDEQYF
CDR3nt: TGTGCCAGCAGCGCCTTGGGACAGGGTTTCGACGAGCAGTACTTC

j_gene: TRBJ2-5
abundance: -
d_gene: -
v_gene: TRBV11-1
CDR3aa: CASSLFRTAIGETQYF
CDR3nt: TGTGCCAGCAGCTTATTCCGGACGGCTATAGGAGAGACCCAGTACTTC

j_gene: TRBJ2-3
abundance: once
d_gene: TRBD2
v_gene: TRBV7-8
CDR3aa: CASSMGLAGTTDTQYF
CDR3nt: TGTGCCAGCAGCATGGGACTAGCGGGAACCACAGATACGCAGTATTTT

j_gene: TRBJ2-1
abundance: few
d_gene: TRBD2
v_gene: TRBV27
CDR3aa: CASRLALNNEQFF
CDR3nt: TGTGCCAGCAGACTAGCGCTCAACAATGAGCAGTTCTTC

j_gene: TRBJ2-1
abundance: -
d_gene: -
v_gene: TRBV30
CDR3aa: CAWSLGGKGEQFF
CDR3nt: TGTGCCTGGAGTCTGGGCGGGAAGGGTGAGCAGTTCTTC

j_gene: TRBJ1-5
abundance: -
d_gene: -
v_gene: TRBV7-2
CDR3aa: CASSPGGLSNQPQHF
CDR3nt: TGTGCCAGCAGTCCCGGCGGACTTAGCAATCAGCCCCAGCATTTT

j_gene: TRBJ1-1
abundance: -
d_gene: -
v_gene: TRBV19
CDR3aa: CASSLNTLNTEAFF
CDR3nt: TGTGCCAGTAGTTTGAACACCCTGAACACTGAAGCTTTCTTT

j_gene: TRBJ2-5
abundance: -
d_gene: -
v_gene: TRBV2
CDR3aa: CASKRPVGQETQYF
CDR3nt: TGTGCCAGCAAGAGGCCGGTGGGGCAAGAGACCCAGTACTTC

j_gene: TRBJ2-6
abundance: -
d_gene: TRBD1
v_gene: TRBV4-3
CDR3aa: CASSHRTGTGASGANVLTF
CDR3nt: TGCGCCAGCAGCCACAGAACCGGGACAGGGGCGAGTGGGGCCAACGTCCTGACTTTC

j_gene: TRBJ2-1
abundance: -
d_gene: TRBD2
v_gene: TRBV5-4
CDR3aa: CASSLPGRAYNEQFF
CDR3nt: TGTGCCAGCAGCTTGCCCGGGAGGGCATACAATGAGCAGTTCTTC

j_gene: TRBJ2-7
abundance: -
d_gene: TRBD1
v_gene: TRBV4-2
CDR3aa: CASSQHDRDEQYF
CDR3nt: TGTGCCAGCAGCCAACATGACAGGGACGAGCAGTACTTC

j_gene: TRBJ2-3
abundance: -
d_gene: -
v_gene: TRBV28
CDR3aa: CASSFSGRSTDTQYF
CDR3nt: TGTGCCAGCAGTTTTAGTGGGAGAAGCACAGATACGCAGTATTTT

j_gene: TRBJ2-4
abundance: -
d_gene: -
v_gene: TRBV28
CDR3aa: CASSPKGPKGNIQYF
CDR3nt: TGTGCCAGCAGCCCCAAGGGCCCAAAGGGAAACATTCAGTACTTC

j_gene: TRBJ2-7
abundance: few
d_gene: TRBD1
v_gene: TRBV14
CDR3aa: CASSQYGTGLYEQYF
CDR3nt: TGTGCCAGCAGCCAATACGGGACAGGGCTGTACGAGCAGTACTTC